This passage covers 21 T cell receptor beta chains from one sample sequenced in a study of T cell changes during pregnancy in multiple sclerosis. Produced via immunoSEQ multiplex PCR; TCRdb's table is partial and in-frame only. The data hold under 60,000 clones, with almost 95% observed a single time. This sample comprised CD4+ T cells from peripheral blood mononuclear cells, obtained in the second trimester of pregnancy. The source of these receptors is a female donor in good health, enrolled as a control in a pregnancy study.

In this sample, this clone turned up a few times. CDR3 amino acids: CATSGGNNSPLHF. The CDR3 bases are TGTGCCACCTCAGGGGGGAATAATTCACCCCTCCACTTT. The V gene is TRBV15, the J gene TRBJ1-6, with 7 positions matching TRBD1. Trimming took 8 bases from V and 5 from J; bases not matched to a gene: 3. The CDR3 loop spans 13 amino acids. Germline CDR1 LNHNV, CDR2 YYDKDF (reference sequence).

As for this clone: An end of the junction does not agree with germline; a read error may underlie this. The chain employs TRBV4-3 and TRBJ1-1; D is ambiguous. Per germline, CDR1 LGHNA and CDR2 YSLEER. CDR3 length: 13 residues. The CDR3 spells CVSSREGNTEAFF. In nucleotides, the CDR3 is TGCGTCAGCAGCCGGGAGGGGAACACTGAAGCTTTCTTT.

CDR3 sequence reads: CASSWTGPETQYF. The CDR3 nucleotides are TGCGCCAGCAGCTGGACAGGGCCAGAGACCCAGTACTTC. The chain couples TRBV5-1 to TRBJ2-5; 8 bases align to TRBD1. CDR1 is SGHRS and CDR2 is YFSETQ in the germline V gene. V was clipped by 3 bases and J by 4 bases; unmatched bases: 2. This CDR3 contains 13 residues.

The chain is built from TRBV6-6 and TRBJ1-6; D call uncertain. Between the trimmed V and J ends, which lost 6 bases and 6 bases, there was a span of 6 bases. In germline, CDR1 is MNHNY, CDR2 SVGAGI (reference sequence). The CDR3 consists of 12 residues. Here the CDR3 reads CASSPSNSPLHF. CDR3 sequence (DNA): TGTGCCAGCAGCCCCAGTAATTCACCCCTCCACTTT.

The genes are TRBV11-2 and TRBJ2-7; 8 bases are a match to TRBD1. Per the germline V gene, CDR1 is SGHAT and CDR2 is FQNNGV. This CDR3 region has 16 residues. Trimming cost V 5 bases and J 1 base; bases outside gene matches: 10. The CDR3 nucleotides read TGTGCCAGCAGCCCTCGACAGGGGTCCCTTTCCTACGAGCAGTACTTC. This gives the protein CASSPRQGSLSYEQYF.

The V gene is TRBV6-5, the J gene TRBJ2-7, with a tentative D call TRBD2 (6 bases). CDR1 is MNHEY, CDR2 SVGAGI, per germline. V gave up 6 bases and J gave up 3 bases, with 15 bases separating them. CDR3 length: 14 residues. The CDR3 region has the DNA TGTGCCAGCAGCGGTGGCGGGGTTGACTACGAGCAGTACTTC. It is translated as CASSGGGVDYEQYF.

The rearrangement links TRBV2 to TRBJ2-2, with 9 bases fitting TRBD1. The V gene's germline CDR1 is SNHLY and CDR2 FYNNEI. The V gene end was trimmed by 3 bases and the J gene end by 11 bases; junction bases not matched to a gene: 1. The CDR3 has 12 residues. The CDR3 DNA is TGTGCCAGCAGTGAGGACAGGGGTGAGCTGTTTTTT. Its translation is CASSEDRGELFF.

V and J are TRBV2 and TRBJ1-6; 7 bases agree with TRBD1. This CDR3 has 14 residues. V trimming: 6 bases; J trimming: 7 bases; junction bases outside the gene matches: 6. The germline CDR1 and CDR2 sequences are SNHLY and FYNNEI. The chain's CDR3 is CASSGDSLNSPLHF. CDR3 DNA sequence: TGTGCCAGCAGCGGGGACAGCCTCAATTCACCCCTCCACTTT.

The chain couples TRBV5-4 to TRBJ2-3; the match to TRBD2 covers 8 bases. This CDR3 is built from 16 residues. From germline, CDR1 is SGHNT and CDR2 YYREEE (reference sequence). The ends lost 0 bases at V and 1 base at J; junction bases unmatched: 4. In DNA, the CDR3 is TGTGCCAGCAGCTTGGGCGGGGGGCGAGGCACAGATACGCAGTATTTT. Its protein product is CASSLGGGRGTDTQYF.

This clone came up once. The CDR3 region is CASSPDLGSGVVNEQFF. The DNA of the CDR3 is TGTGCCAGCAGCCCCGACTTGGGTAGCGGGGTCGTGAATGAGCAGTTCTTC. The chain carries TRBV11-1 and TRBJ2-1, with TRBD2 matching over 8 bases. V was pared by 5 bases and J by 7 bases, with 16 bases of the junction left unmatched. This CDR3 has 17 residues. Germline V gene sequence: CDR1 SGHAT, CDR2 FQDESV (reference sequence).

The DNA for the CDR3 is TGCGCCAGCAGCTTGGCCGGTACAGCCGGGGCCAACGTCCTGACTTTC. Translation: CASSLAGTAGANVLTF. The chain combines TRBV5-1 with TRBJ2-6; no reliable D call. The germline V and J ends were trimmed by 0 bases and 4 bases, with 11 bases remaining between them. This CDR3 spans 16 amino acids. Germline V gives CDR1 SGHRS, CDR2 YFSETQ.

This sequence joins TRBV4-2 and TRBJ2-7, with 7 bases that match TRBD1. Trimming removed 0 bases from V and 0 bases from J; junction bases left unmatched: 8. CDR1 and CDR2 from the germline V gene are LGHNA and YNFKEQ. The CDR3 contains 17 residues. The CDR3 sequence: CASSQDTRGHLSYEQYF. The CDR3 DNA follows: TGTGCCAGCAGCCAAGATACGAGGGGGCATCTCTCCTACGAGCAGTACTTC.

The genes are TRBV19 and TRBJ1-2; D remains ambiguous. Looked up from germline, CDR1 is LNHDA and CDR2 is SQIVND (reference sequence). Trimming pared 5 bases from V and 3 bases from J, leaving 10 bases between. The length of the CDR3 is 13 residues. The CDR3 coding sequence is TGTGCCAGTAGTGCCGGGAGGCACTATGGCTACACCTTC. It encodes CASSAGRHYGYTF.

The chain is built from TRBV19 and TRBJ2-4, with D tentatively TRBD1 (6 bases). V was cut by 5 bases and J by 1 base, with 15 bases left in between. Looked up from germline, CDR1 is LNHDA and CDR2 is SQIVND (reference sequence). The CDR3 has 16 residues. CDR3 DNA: TGTGCCAGTAGTTCTTCAGGGGATCGGGCCAAAAACATTCAGTACTTC. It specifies CASSSSGDRAKNIQYF.

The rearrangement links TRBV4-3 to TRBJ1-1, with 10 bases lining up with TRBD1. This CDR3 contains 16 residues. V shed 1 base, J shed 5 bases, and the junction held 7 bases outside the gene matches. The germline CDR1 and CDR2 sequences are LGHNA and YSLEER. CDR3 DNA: TGCGCCAGCAGCCAAGTCCCCGGGACAGGGGAAACTGAAGCTTTCTTT. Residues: CASSQVPGTGETEAFF.

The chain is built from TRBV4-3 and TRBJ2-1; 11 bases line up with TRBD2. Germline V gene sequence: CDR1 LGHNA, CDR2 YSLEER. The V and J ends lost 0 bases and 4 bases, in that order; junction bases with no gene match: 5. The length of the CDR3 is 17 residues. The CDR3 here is CASSQDSGLAVYNEQFF. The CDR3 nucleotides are TGCGCCAGCAGCCAAGATTCGGGACTAGCGGTATACAATGAGCAGTTCTTC.

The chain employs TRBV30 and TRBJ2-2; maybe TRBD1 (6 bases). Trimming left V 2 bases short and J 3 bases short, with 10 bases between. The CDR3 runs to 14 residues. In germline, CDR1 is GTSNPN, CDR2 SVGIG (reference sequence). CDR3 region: CAWSRNRDTGELFF. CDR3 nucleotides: TGTGCCTGGAGTAGAAACAGGGACACCGGGGAGCTGTTTTTT. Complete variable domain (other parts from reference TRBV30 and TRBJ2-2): SQTIHQWPATLVQPVGSPLSLECTVEGTSNPNLYWYRQAAGRGLQLLFYSVGIGQISSEVPQNLSASRPQDRQFILSSKKLLLSDSGFYLCAWSRNRDTGELFFGEGSRLTVL.

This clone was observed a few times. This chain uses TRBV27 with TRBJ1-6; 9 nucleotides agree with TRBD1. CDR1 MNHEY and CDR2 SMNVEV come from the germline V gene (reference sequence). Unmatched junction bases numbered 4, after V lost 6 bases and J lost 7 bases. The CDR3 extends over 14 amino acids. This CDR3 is CASRGTGINSPLHF. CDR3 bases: TGTGCCAGCAGGGGGACAGGGATCAATTCACCCCTCCACTTT.

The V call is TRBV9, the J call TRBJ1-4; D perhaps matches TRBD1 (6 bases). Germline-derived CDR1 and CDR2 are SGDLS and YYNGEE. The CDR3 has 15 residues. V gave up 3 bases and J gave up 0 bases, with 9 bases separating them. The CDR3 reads CASSAAGATNEKLFF. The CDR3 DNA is TGTGCCAGCAGCGCCGCAGGGGCAACTAATGAAAAACTGTTTTTT. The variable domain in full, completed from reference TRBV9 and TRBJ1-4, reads DSGVTQTPKHLITATGQRVTLRCSPRSGDLSVYWYQQSLDQGLQFLIQYYNGEERAKGNILERFSAQQFPDLHSELNLSSLELGDSALYFCASSAAGATNEKLFFGSGTQLSVL.

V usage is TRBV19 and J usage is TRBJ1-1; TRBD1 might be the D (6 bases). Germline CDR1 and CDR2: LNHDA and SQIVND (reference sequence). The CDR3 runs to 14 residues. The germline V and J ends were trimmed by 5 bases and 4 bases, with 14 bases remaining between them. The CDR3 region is CASSPPPGATEAFF. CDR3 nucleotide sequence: TGTGCCAGTAGTCCCCCGCCAGGGGCCACTGAAGCTTTCTTT.

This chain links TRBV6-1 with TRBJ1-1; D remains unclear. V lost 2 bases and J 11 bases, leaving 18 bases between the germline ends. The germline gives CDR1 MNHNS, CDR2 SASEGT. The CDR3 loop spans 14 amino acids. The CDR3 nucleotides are TGTGCCAGCAGTGAATTAACCCCTACCACAGTGGCTTTCTTT. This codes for CASSELTPTTVAFF.